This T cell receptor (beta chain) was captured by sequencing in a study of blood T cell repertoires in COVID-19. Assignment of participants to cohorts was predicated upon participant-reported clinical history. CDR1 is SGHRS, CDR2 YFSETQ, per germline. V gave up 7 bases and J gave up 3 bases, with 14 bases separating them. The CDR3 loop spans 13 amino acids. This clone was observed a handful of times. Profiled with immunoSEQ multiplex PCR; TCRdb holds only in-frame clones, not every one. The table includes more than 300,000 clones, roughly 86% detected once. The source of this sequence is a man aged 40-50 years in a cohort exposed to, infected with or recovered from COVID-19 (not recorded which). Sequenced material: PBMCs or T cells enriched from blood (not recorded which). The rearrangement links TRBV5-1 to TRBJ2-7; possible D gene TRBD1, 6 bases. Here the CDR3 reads CASRFTTGYEQYF. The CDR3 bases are TGCGCCAGCCGATTCACGACAGGCTACGAGCAGTACTTC.